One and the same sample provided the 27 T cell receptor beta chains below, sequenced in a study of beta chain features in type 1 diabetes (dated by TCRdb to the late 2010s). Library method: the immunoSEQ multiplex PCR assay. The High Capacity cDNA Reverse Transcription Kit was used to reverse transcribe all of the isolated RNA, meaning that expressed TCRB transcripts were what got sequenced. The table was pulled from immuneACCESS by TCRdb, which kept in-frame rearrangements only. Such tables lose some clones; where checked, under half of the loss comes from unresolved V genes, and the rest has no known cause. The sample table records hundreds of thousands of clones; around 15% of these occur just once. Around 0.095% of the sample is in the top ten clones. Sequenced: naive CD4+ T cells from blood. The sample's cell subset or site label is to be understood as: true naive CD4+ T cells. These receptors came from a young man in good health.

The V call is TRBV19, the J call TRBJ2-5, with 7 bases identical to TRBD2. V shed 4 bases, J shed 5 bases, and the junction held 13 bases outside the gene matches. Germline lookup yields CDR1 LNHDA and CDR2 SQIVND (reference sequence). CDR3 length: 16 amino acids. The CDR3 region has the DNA TGTGCCAGTAGTACGTGGCGGGACTATACATCGGAGACCCAGTACTTC. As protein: CASSTWRDYTSETQYF.

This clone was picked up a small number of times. The CDR3 reads CSSSRLGSAFF. CDR3 DNA: TGCAGCTCATCTCGGTTGGGCTCAGCTTTCTTT. The V gene is TRBV29-1, the J gene TRBJ1-1, with D uncertain. The CDR3 extends over 11 amino acids. Trimming shortened V by 8 bases and J by 10 bases, and 17 bases separated the two germline ends. Germline CDR1 reads SQVTM; CDR2 reads ANQGSEA.

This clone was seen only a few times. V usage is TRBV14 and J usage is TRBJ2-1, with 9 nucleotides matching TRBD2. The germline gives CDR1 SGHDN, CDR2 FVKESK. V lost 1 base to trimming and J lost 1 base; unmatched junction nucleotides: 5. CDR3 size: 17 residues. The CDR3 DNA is TGTGCCAGCAGCCAAGGAAGGCTAGCGGGGTCCTACAATGAGCAGTTCTTC. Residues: CASSQGRLAGSYNEQFF.

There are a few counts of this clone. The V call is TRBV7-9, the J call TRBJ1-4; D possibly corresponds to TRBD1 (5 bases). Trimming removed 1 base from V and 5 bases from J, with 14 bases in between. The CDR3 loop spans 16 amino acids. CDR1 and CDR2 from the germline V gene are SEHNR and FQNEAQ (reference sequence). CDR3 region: CASSLGDSGANEKLFF. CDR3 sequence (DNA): TGTGCCAGCAGCTTAGGTGATTCTGGGGCGAATGAAAAACTGTTTTTT.

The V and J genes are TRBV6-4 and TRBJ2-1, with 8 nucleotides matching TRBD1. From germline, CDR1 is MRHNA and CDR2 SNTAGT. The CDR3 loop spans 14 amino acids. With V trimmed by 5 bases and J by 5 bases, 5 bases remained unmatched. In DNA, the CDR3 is TGTGCCAGCAGTCCGGGACAGGTAAACAATGAGCAGTTCTTC. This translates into CASSPGQVNNEQFF.

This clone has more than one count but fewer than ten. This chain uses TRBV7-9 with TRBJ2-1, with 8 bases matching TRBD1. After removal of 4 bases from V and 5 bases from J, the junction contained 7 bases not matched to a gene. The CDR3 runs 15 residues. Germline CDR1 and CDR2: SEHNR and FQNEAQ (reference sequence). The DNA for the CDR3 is TGTGCCAGCAGCTCCCGGGACAGGAGAAACAATGAGCAGTTCTTC. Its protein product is CASSSRDRRNNEQFF.

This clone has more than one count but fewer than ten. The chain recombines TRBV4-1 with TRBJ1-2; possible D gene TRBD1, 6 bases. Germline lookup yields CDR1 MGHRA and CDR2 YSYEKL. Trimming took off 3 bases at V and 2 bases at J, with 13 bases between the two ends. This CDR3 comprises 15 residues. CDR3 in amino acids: CASSHPDRLNYGYTF. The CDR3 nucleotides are TGCGCCAGCAGCCATCCCGACAGGCTAAACTATGGCTACACCTTC.

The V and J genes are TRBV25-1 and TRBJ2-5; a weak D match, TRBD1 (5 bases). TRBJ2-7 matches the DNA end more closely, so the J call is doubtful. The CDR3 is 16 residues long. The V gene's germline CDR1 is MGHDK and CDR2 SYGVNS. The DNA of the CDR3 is TGTGCCAGCAGTGAATTAGGGTGGCAGGGAAGCTACGAGCAGTACTTC. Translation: CASSELGWQGSYEQYF.

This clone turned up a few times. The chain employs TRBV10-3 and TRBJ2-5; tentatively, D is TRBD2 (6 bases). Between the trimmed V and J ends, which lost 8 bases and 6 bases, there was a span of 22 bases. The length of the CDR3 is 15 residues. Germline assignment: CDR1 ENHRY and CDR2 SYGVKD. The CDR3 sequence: CAISRSGQQVQTQYF. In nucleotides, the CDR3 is TGTGCCATCTCTCGTAGCGGACAACAGGTACAGACCCAGTACTTC.

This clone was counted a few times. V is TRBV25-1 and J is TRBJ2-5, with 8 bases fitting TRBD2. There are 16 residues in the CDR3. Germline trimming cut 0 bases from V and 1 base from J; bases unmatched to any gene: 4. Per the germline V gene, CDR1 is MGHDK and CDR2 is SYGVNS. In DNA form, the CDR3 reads TGTGCCAGCAGTGAATATTTCCGGGGGGGCCAAGAGACCCAGTACTTC. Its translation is CASSEYFRGGQETQYF.

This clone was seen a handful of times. For the CDR3, the DNA is TGTGCCAGCAGCGTACAGGGTCGGAACACTGAAGCTTTCTTT. Its translation: CASSVQGRNTEAFF. The chain couples TRBV9 to TRBJ1-1, with D perhaps TRBD1 (5 bases). The CDR3 is made up of 14 amino acids. In germline, CDR1 is SGDLS, CDR2 YYNGEE. V was shortened by 1 base and J by 1 base, with 8 bases between the two germline ends.

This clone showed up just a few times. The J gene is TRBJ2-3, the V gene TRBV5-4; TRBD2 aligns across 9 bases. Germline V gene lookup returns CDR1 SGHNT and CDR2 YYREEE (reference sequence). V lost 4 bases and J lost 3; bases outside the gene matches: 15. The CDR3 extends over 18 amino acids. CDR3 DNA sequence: TGTGCCAGCAGCCGGAACCGCATGCTAGCGGGACGAACAGATACGCAGTATTTT. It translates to CASSRNRMLAGRTDTQYF.

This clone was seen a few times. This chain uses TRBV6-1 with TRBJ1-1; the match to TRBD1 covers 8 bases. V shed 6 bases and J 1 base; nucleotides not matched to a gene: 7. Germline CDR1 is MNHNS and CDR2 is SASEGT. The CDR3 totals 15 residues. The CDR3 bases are TGTGCCAGCAGGGGGTGGACAGGGACGAACACTGAAGCTTTCTTT. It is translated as CASRGWTGTNTEAFF.

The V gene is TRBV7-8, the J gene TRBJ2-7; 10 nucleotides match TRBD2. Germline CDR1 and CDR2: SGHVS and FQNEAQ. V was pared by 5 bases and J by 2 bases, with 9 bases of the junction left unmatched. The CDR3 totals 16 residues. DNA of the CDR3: TGTGCCAGCAGCCCAGTTCGGCTAGCGGGGGCCTACGAGCAGTACTTC. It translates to CASSPVRLAGAYEQYF.

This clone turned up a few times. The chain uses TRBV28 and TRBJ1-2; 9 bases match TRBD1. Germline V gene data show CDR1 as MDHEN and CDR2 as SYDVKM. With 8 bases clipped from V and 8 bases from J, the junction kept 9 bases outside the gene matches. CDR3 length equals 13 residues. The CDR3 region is CASLSGQGIGYTF. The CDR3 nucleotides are TGTGCCAGCCTTTCCGGACAGGGGATCGGCTACACCTTC.

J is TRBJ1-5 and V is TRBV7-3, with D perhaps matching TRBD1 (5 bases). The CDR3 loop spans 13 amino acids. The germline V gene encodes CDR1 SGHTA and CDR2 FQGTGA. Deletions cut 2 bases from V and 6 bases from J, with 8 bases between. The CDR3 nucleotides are TGTGCCAGCAGCTTAGGGCAGGGTCAGCCCCAGCATTTT. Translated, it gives CASSLGQGQPQHF.

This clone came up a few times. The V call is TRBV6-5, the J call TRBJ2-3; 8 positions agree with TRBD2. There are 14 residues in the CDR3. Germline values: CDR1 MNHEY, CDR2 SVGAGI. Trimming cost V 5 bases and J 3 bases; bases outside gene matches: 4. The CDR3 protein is CASSRGGLTDTQYF. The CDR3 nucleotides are TGTGCCAGCAGTCGGGGGGGGCTGACAGATACGCAGTATTTT.

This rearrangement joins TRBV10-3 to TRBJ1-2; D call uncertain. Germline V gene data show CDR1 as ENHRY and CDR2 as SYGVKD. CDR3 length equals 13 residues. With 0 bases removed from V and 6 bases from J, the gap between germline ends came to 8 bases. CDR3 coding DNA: TGTGCCATCAGTGAGTCCCAGGCTGATGGCTACACCTTC. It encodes CAISESQADGYTF.

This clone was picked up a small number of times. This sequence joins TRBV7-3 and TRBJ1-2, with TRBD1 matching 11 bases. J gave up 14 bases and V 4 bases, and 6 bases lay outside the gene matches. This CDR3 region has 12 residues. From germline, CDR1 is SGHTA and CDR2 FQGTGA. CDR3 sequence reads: CASSSDRGPQTF. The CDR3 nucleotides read TGTGCCAGCAGCTCGGACAGGGGGCCGCAGACCTTC.

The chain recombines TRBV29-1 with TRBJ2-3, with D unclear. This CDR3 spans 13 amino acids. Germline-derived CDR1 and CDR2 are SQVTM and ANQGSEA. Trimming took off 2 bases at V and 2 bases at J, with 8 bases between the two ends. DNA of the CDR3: TGCAGCGTTGAAAGGGCCCCCACAGATACGCAGTATTTT. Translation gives CSVERAPTDTQYF.

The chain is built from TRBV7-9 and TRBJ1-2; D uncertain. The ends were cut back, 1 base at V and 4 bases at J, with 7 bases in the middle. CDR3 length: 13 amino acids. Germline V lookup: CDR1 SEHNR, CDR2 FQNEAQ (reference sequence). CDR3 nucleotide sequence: TGTGCCAGCAGCTTAGACAGCATCTATGGCTACACCTTC. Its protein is CASSLDSIYGYTF.

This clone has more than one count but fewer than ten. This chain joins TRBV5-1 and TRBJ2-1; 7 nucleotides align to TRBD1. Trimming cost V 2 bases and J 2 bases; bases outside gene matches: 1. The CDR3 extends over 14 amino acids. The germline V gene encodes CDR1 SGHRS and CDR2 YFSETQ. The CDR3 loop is CASSFGQAYNEQFF. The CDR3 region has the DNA TGCGCCAGCAGCTTCGGACAGGCCTACAATGAGCAGTTCTTC.

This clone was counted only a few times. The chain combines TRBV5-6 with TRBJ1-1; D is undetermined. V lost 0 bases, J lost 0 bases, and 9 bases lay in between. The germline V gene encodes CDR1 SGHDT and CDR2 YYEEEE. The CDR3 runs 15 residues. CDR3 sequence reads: CASSLAEGMNTEAFF. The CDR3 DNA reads TGTGCCAGCAGCTTGGCGGAGGGCATGAACACTGAAGCTTTCTTT.

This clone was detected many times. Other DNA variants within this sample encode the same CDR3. The CDR3 spells CASSLRDTQYF. The CDR3 coding sequence is TGTGCCAGCAGCCTCCGGGATACGCAGTATTTT. J is TRBJ2-3 and V is TRBV14; D uncertain. This CDR3 has 11 residues. V was clipped by 4 bases and J by 6 bases, with 5 bases between them. Germline CDR1 reads SGHDN; CDR2 reads FVKESK.

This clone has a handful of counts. In nucleotides, the CDR3 is TGTGCCAGCAGCTTAGCTGCGGGAGCTGCGGGGCAGTTCTTC. It yields the protein CASSLAAGAAGQFF. This chain links TRBV7-2 with TRBJ2-1; 7 nucleotides match TRBD2. The CDR3 extends over 14 amino acids. J lost 12 bases, V lost 0 bases, and 8 bases had no gene match. From germline, CDR1 is SGHTA and CDR2 FQGNSA. Full variable domain (remainder filled in from reference TRBV7-2 and TRBJ2-1): GAGVSQSPSNKVTEKGKDVELRCDPISGHTALYWYRQSLGQGLEFLIYFQGNSAPDKSGLPSDRFSAERTGGSVSTLTIQRTQQEDSAVYLCASSLAAGAAGQFFGPGTRLTVL.

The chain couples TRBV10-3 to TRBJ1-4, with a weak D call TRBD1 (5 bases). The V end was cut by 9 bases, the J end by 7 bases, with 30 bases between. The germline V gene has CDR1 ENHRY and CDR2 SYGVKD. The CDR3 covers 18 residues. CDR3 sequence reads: CAISPRDGLTTAGEKLFF. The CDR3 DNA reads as TGTGCCATTTCACCCCGGGACGGATTAACGACGGCCGGTGAAAAACTGTTTTTT.

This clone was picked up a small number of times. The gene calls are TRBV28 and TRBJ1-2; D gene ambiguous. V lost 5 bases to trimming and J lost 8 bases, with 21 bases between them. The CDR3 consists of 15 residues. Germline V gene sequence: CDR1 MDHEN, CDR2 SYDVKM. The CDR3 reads CASSPPQRGLGGYTF. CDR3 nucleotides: TGTGCCAGCAGTCCGCCTCAGCGGGGATTAGGCGGCTACACCTTC.